The subject of this entry is one T cell receptor (beta chain). This sample stems from a study of control samples from healthy donors and cancer patients. Measured with immunoSEQ multiplex PCR; TCRdb has only the in-frame clones, and not every one. The repertoire table contains roughly 190,000 clones. The CDR3 spans 16 residues. Per germline, CDR1 SEHNR and CDR2 FQNEAQ (reference sequence). V lost 1 base, J lost 3 bases, and 15 bases lay in between. V usage is TRBV7-9 and J usage is TRBJ1-1; D is uncertain. The TCR comes from a woman aged 25-40 years in good health. The sequenced sample was blood. The CDR3 region has the DNA TGTGCCAGCAGCTTAGTTCAGGCTAAAAGGGACACTGAAGCTTTCTTT. Translated, it gives CASSLVQAKRDTEAFF.